This TCR beta chain appears in the sequencing data of a study of identical twins. This clonotype came up a few times. J was trimmed by 2 bases and V by 6 bases; bases with no gene match: 8. From germline, CDR1 is ENHRY and CDR2 SYGVKD. This CDR3 contains 15 residues. Using its own MiXCR run on the 5' RACE reads, TCRdb lists one record per CDR3 protein. The data contain fewer than 500,000 distinct CDR3 sequences, around 15% of them seen just once; the ten biggest clones take up approximately 0.98%. These same data were also listed under a study on yellow fever vaccine responses in identical twins.

V and J are TRBV10-3 and TRBJ2-3; 7 nucleotides match TRBD1. The sequenced sample consisted of CD4+ T cells sorted from blood. The receptor comes from a young woman in good health. The DNA of the CDR3 is TGTGCCATCAGCTCGTCGGGACAGAACACAGATACGCAGTATTTT. Its protein product is CAISSSGQNTDTQYF.